One sample yielded the 23 T cell receptor beta chains listed below, sequenced in a study of neurological immune-mediated disorders. From the 5' RACE reads, TCRdb called clonotypes with MiXCR, one entry per CDR3 protein. The sample comprises some 48,000 distinct CDR3 sequences, about 5% of which are singletons, and approximately 1.5% rests with the top ten. The source material was CD4+ T cells from blood. The receptors here all came from a woman aged 18-30 years with multiple sclerosis.

At least ten counts were recorded for this clonotype. V is TRBV7-6 and J is TRBJ1-1, with D unclear. This CDR3 spans 15 amino acids. Germline V gives CDR1 SGHVS, CDR2 FNYEAQ. The ends were cut back, 2 bases at V and 0 bases at J, with 10 bases in the middle. The chain's CDR3 is CASSLLNDMNTEAFF. In nucleotides, the CDR3 is TGTGCCAGCAGCTTACTCAATGATATGAACACTGAAGCTTTCTTT.

This clonotype has at least ten counts. The V and J genes are TRBV5-1 and TRBJ1-1, with D perhaps TRBD1 (6 bases). Germline-derived CDR1 and CDR2 are SGHRS and YFSETQ. The CDR3 totals 14 residues. The V gene lost 2 bases and the J gene lost 4 bases, with 12 bases spanning the gap. The CDR3, as DNA: TGCGCCAGCAGCTTTTACAGGGCTCCCACTGAAGCTTTCTTT. Protein product: CASSFYRAPTEAFF.

This clonotype was seen repeatedly, ten times or more. The CDR3 region has the DNA TGTGCCAGCAGCGGGGCTAACTATGGCTACACCTTC. Its protein product is CASSGANYGYTF. The chain uses TRBV7-2 and TRBJ1-2; unclear D gene. Trimming stripped 5 bases from V and 0 bases from J, with 4 bases between. The CDR3 has 12 amino acids. Germline CDR1 is SGHTA and CDR2 is FQGNSA.

In this sample, this clonotype turned up many times. The rearrangement links TRBV5-6 to TRBJ2-7; weak D call: TRBD1 (5 bases). CDR1 is SGHDT and CDR2 is YYEEEE in the germline V gene. Trimming removed 4 bases from V and 5 bases from J, with 13 bases in between. The CDR3 runs to 13 residues. CDR3 bases: TGTGCCAGCAGCACCCCAGGGAAAAACGAGCAGTACGTC. Translated: CASSTPGKNEQYV.

This clonotype was observed many times. The rearrangement joins TRBV3-1 to TRBJ1-2; D is possibly TRBD1 (5 bases). V lost 6 bases and J lost 0, with 20 bases in between. CDR3 size: 17 residues. Looked up from germline, CDR1 is LGHDT and CDR2 is YNNKEL (reference sequence). The CDR3 DNA reads as TGTGCCAGCAGGCCCACTAGCCGACAGCCTACTAACTATGGCTACACCTTC. Its protein product is CASRPTSRQPTNYGYTF.

In this sample, this clonotype turned up many times. The chain is built from TRBV7-9 and TRBJ2-7; D is possibly TRBD1 (6 bases). The germline V gene encodes CDR1 SEHNR and CDR2 FQNEAQ (reference sequence). V was shortened by 3 bases and J by 2 bases, with 11 bases between the two germline ends. The length of the CDR3 is 14 residues. CDR3 residues: CASSLPGVTYEQYF. The CDR3 nucleotides read TGTGCCAGCAGCTTGCCAGGGGTAACCTACGAGCAGTACTTC. The full variable domain, with the rest looked up from reference TRBV7-9 and TRBJ2-7, is DTGVSQNPRHKITKRGQNVTFRCDPISEHNRLYWYRQTLGQGPEFLTYFQNEAQLEKSRLLSDRFSAERPKGSFSTLEIQRTEQGDSAMYLCASSLPGVTYEQYFGPGTRLTVT.

This clonotype was counted many times. This chain uses TRBV7-9 with TRBJ2-1; TRBD2 matches 9 bases. The ends lost 1 base at V and 2 bases at J; junction bases unmatched: 3. Germline V gives CDR1 SEHNR, CDR2 FQNEAQ (reference sequence). This CDR3 has 16 residues. The CDR3 is CASSLGLADAYNEQFF. DNA of the CDR3: TGTGCCAGCAGCTTAGGACTAGCGGACGCCTACAATGAGCAGTTCTTC. Drawing the rest from reference TRBV7-9 and TRBJ2-1, the complete variable domain is DTGVSQNPRHKITKRGQNVTFRCDPISEHNRLYWYRQTLGQGPEFLTYFQNEAQLEKSRLLSDRFSAERPKGSFSTLEIQRTEQGDSAMYLCASSLGLADAYNEQFFGPGTRLTVL.

This clonotype was detected ten times or more. This sequence joins TRBV7-9 and TRBJ2-5, with 7 bases identical to TRBD1. V lost 6 bases and J lost 5; bases outside the gene matches: 15. CDR1 is SEHNR and CDR2 is FQNEAQ in the germline V gene (reference sequence). The CDR3 loop spans 16 amino acids. CDR3 coding DNA: TGTGCCAGCAGGAGAATCCTGGGACAGAGAGATGAGACCCAGTACTTC. Its protein product is CASRRILGQRDETQYF. Variable domain in full (rest from reference TRBV7-9 and TRBJ2-5): DTGVSQNPRHKITKRGQNVTFRCDPISEHNRLYWYRQTLGQGPEFLTYFQNEAQLEKSRLLSDRFSAERPKGSFSTLEIQRTEQGDSAMYLCASRRILGQRDETQYFGPGTRLLVL.

Ten or more counts support this clonotype. The chain carries TRBV30 and TRBJ1-3, with unresolved D. Trimming took off 4 bases at V and 4 bases at J, with 11 bases between the two ends. This CDR3 spans 13 amino acids. The V gene's germline CDR1 is GTSNPN and CDR2 SVGIG (reference sequence). Here the CDR3 DNA reads TGTGCCTGGACCAGGATATCGGGAAACACCATATATTTT. This codes for CAWTRISGNTIYF.

This clonotype was found many times. This sequence joins TRBV7-9 and TRBJ2-7, with 9 positions matching TRBD1. The junction had 10 bases not matched to a gene; V was cut back by 4 bases and J by 0 bases. Germline CDR1 SEHNR, CDR2 FQNEAQ (reference sequence). This CDR3 is built from 17 residues. The CDR3 DNA reads TGTGCCAGCAGCTCGGATGGGACAGGGACGGGCTCCTACGAGCAGTACTTC. Its translation: CASSSDGTGTGSYEQYF.

This clonotype was seen many times. A much larger clone lies one base from this, so it may be a read error. V and J are TRBV5-1 and TRBJ2-1, with 9 positions matching TRBD2. Germline CDR1 is SGHRS and CDR2 is YFSETQ. The CDR3 length is 14 residues. The CDR3 sequence is CANSPGTSHNEQFF. The CDR3 DNA reads as TGCGCCAACAGCCCCGGGACTAGCCACAATGAGCAGTTCTTC.

This clonotype was observed many times. One end of the junction does not line up with germline, which may come from a read error. V gene TRBV12-3 or TRBV12-4 combines with J gene TRBJ1-6; TRBD1 matches 7 bases. The CDR3 contains 19 residues. CDR3 protein: CASSPGRQGVSSYSSPLHF. CDR3 nucleotides: TGTGCCAGCAGCCCCGGTCGGCAGGGGGTTTCGAGTTATAGTTCACCCCTCCACTTT.

At least ten counts were recorded for this clonotype. The rearrangement joins TRBV6-2 or TRBV6-3 to TRBJ1-5; 7 positions agree with TRBD1. The junction had 17 bases not matched to a gene; V was cut back by 6 bases and J by 6 bases. The CDR3 is 17 amino acids. Germline V gene data show CDR1 as MNHEY and CDR2 as SVGEGT. CDR3 nucleotide sequence: TGTGCCAGCAGCTCCCCTCGACAGGGAATGGGGAGTCAGCCCCAGCATTTT. It yields the protein CASSSPRQGMGSQPQHF.

This clonotype was seen ten or more times. V is TRBV11-2 and J is TRBJ1-1; D is perhaps TRBD1 (5 bases). The length of the CDR3 is 13 residues. Germline CDR1 SGHAT, CDR2 FQNNGV. Between the trimmed V and J ends, which lost 2 bases and 4 bases, there was a span of 8 bases. CDR3 nucleotides: TGTGCCAGCAGCTTATCCAGGGTCACTGAAGCTTTCTTT. It is translated as CASSLSRVTEAFF.

This clonotype showed up many times. The CDR3 DNA sequence: TGTGCCAGCAGTTACGGGGGAATCATCTACGAGCAGTACTTC. Translation: CASSYGGIIYEQYF. This chain joins TRBV6-5 and TRBJ2-7; tentatively, D is TRBD1 or TRBD2 (5 bases each). Trimming cost V 2 bases and J 3 bases, with 11 bases left between them. The CDR3 contains 14 residues. Germline CDR1 reads MNHEY; CDR2 reads SVGAGI.

This clonotype was observed many times. This sequence joins TRBV15 and TRBJ2-5; D possibly uses TRBD1 or TRBD2 (5 bases each). CDR1 LNHNV and CDR2 YYDKDF come from the germline V gene (reference sequence). The CDR3 totals 13 residues. V gave up 5 bases and J gave up 0 bases, with 7 bases separating them. This CDR3 reads CATSEGYQETQYF. The CDR3 nucleotides are TGTGCCACCAGCGAGGGGTACCAAGAGACCCAGTACTTC.

At least ten counts were recorded for this clonotype. The chain uses TRBV12-3 or TRBV12-4 and TRBJ2-2; 10 positions match TRBD1. CDR3 size: 15 residues. J was trimmed by 4 bases and V by 6 bases; bases with no gene match: 5. This CDR3 reads CASSRQGAVTGELFF. In nucleotides, the CDR3 is TGTGCCAGCAGCCGACAGGGGGCGGTCACCGGGGAGCTGTTTTTT.

This clonotype was counted ten times or more. The chain recombines TRBV5-1 with TRBJ1-5; TRBD1 aligns across 8 bases. CDR1 is SGHRS, CDR2 YFSETQ, per germline. The trim removed 4 bases at V and 3 bases at J, leaving 6 bases unmatched. There are 15 residues in the CDR3. CDR3 nucleotides: TGCGCCAGCAGCCCAGGGGGCCAGTACAATCAGCCCCAGCATTTT. This encodes CASSPGGQYNQPQHF.

There are many counts of this clonotype. The CDR3 loop reads CASSNRGNQPQHF. The CDR3, as DNA: TGTGCCAGCAGCAACAGGGGCAATCAGCCCCAGCATTTT. This chain connects TRBV11-2 to TRBJ1-5, with a tentative D call TRBD1 (6 bases). Germline V gene sequence: CDR1 SGHAT, CDR2 FQNNGV. Trimming removed 5 bases from V and 2 bases from J, with 7 bases in between. The CDR3 contains 13 residues.

This clonotype occurred many times. The CDR3 DNA follows: TGTGCCAGCAGCGGAGGAGGGATTGGTGAGCAGTTCTTC. This sequence encodes CASSGGGIGEQFF. The rearrangement links TRBV9 to TRBJ2-1, with a possible D match to TRBD2 (6 bases). Per the germline V gene, CDR1 is SGDLS and CDR2 is YYNGEE. Trimming removed 3 bases at V and 9 bases at J, with 13 bases between. The CDR3 is 13 amino acids.

The V call is TRBV27, the J call TRBJ2-7, with 7 bases that match TRBD1. With V trimmed by 4 bases and J by 7 bases, 10 bases remained unmatched. The CDR3 spans 14 residues. The germline V gene encodes CDR1 MNHEY and CDR2 SMNVEV (reference sequence). DNA of the CDR3: TGTGCCAGCAGTTCCTACAGGGGATTAGGAGAGCAGTACGTC. Its translation is CASSSYRGLGEQYV.

The table lists this clonotype with many counts. The gene calls are TRBV5-1 and TRBJ1-2, with 7 bases lining up with TRBD1. This CDR3 has 14 amino acids. Germline CDR1 reads SGHRS; CDR2 reads YFSETQ. V shed 0 bases and J 3 bases; nucleotides not matched to a gene: 2. The CDR3 DNA reads as TGCGCCAGCAGCTTGGGGCAGGGGGACTATGGCTACACCTTC. Residues: CASSLGQGDYGYTF. Together with reference TRBV5-1 and TRBJ1-2, the CDR3 gives the full variable domain: KAGVTQTPRYLIKTRGQQVTLSCSPISGHRSVSWYQQTPGQGLQFLFEYFSETQRNKGNFPGRFSGRQFSNSRSEMNVSTLELGDSALYLCASSLGQGDYGYTFGSGTRLTVV.

This clonotype was detected ten times or more. Here the CDR3 reads CASSPGPSGTEAFF. The CDR3 coding sequence is TGTGCCAGCTCACCAGGTCCTTCGGGCACTGAAGCTTTCTTT. The chain carries TRBV18 and TRBJ1-1, with D hard to call. Germline CDR1 is KGHSH and CDR2 is LQKENI. Between the trimmed V and J ends, which lost 2 bases and 4 bases, there was a span of 11 bases. The CDR3 extends over 14 amino acids. The full variable domain, rest sourced from reference TRBV18 and TRBJ1-1, is NAGVMQNPRHLVRRRGQEARLRCSPMKGHSHVYWYRQLPEEGLKFMVYLQKENIIDESGMPKERFSAEFPKEGPSILRIQQVVRGDSAAYFCASSPGPSGTEAFFGQGTRLTVV.